These T cell receptor beta chains were read from a single sample in a study of patients and donors after allogeneic stem cell transplantation. TCRdb itself ran the RT-PCR reads through MiXCR, one entry per CDR3 protein. This sample has about a million distinct CDR3 sequences; under 20% occur once, and the top ten carry around 6%. The sequencing sample was made of blood, either unsorted or a sorted T cell fraction (not recorded which). These receptors were taken from a human donor who was either an allogeneic HSCT recipient or a stem cell or donor lymphocyte infusion donor (not recorded which). It is not recorded whose cells these are; they may come from a transplant donor. CDR3s include the opening cysteine and the closing phenylalanine or tryptophan. A D gene is named only where the DNA matches it firmly. Clone sizes are given selectively: once, few, many, or a class where the clone is expanded.

D	V	length	size	J	DNA	CDR3
.	TRBV9	12	few	TRBJ2-7	TGTGCCAGCAGCGTAGTTGGGGGTGAGCAGTACTTC	CASSVVGGEQYF
TRBD1	TRBV12-3/TRBV12-4	14	.	TRBJ1-2	TGTGCCAGCAGCCAGACAGGGGCTAACTATGGCTACACCTTC	CASSQTGANYGYTF
.	TRBV2	14	.	TRBJ2-5	TGTGCCAGCAGTGGGCCGTACCTCCAAGAGACCCAGTACTTC	CASSGPYLQETQYF
TRBD1	TRBV2	16	.	TRBJ2-7	TGTGCCAGCAGTCGTCCCGGGACAGGGAGCTCCTACGAGCAGTACTTC	CASSRPGTGSSYEQYF
TRBD1	TRBV11-1	16	.	TRBJ2-1	TGTGCCAGCAGCTCCCCATCGGACAGGCCCTACAATGAGCAGTTCTTC	CASSSPSDRPYNEQFF
TRBD1	TRBV12-3/TRBV12-4	16	.	TRBJ2-1	TGTGCCAGCAGCCTCGCGGGGCAGGGGGCCAACAATGAGCAGTTCTTC	CASSLAGQGANNEQFF
.	TRBV20-1	15	.	TRBJ1-1	TGCAGTGCCCCGAGCTGGGGGACAAAGAACACTGAAGCTTTCTTT	CSAPSWGTKNTEAFF
TRBD1	TRBV28	16	.	TRBJ1-2	TGTGCCAGCAGTACCGGAGGGGACAGGGCTAGGTATGGCTACACCTTC	CASSTGGDRARYGYTF
.	TRBV6-2/TRBV6-3	17	few	TRBJ1-1	TGTGCCAGCAGGAGAAGGGGACTTATTGGGATGAACACTGAAGCTTTCTTT	CASRRRGLIGMNTEAFF
.	TRBV9	13	many	TRBJ2-3	TGTGCCAGCAGCTTAGCGTTCACAGATACGCAGTATTTT	CASSLAFTDTQYF
.	TRBV2	14	few	TRBJ1-5	TGTGCCAGCAGTTCCGGGACACGGGATCAGCCCCAGCATTTT	CASSSGTRDQPQHF
.	TRBV12-3/TRBV12-4	16	.	TRBJ2-2	TGTGCCAGCAGGCCACCCTCAGGGGTCTCCACCGGGGAGCTGTTTTTT	CASRPPSGVSTGELFF
.	TRBV7-2	9	many	TRBJ1-1	TGTGCCAGCAGCTTCAAAGCTTTCTTT	CASSFKAFF
.	TRBV2	13	.	TRBJ2-7	TGTGCCAGCCGACTAATAAACTCCTACGAGCAGTACTTC	CASRLINSYEQYF
.	TRBV21-1	15	.	TRBJ2-3	TGTGCCAAAGGGGCGGGGAACTCGCCCACAGATACGCAGTATTTT	CAKGAGNSPTDTQYF
.	TRBV4-2	18	few	TRBJ1-3	TGTGCCAGCAGCCAAGAGAGGAGGGCAGCCAACTCTGGAAACACCATATATTTT	CASSQERRAANSGNTIYF
TRBD1	TRBV29-1	14	few	TRBJ2-7	TGCAGCGTCGGGGACAGGACGAGATTCTACGAGCAGTACTTC	CSVGDRTRFYEQYF
TRBD1	TRBV4-2	14	.	TRBJ2-5	TGTGCCAGCAGCCAGGGCGACAGGGAAGAGACCCAGTACTTC	CASSQGDREETQYF
TRBD2	TRBV5-1	14	.	TRBJ2-3	TGCGCCAGCAGCTTGGCCCGGGAGGGAGATACGCAGTATTTT	CASSLAREGDTQYF
TRBD2	TRBV4-2	19	many	TRBJ2-7	TGTGCCAGCAGCCAAGAAGGAGTAGGGGCAGGACTAGCGGGACGGAAGCAGTACTTC	CASSQEGVGAGLAGRKQYF
.	TRBV5-6	15	.	TRBJ2-1	TGTGCCAGCAGCTTGGGCGGTAGGAGCCGGGGGGAGCAGTTCTTC	CASSLGGRSRGEQFF
.	TRBV6-2/TRBV6-3	16	few	TRBJ2-5	TGTGCCAGCAGCCAAGCCGGGTCCATGTCCCAAGAGACCCAGTACTTC	CASSQAGSMSQETQYF
.	TRBV12-3/TRBV12-4	14	many	TRBJ2-7	TGTGCCAGCAGTTTAGACAGGGTTGTCCACGAGCAGTACTTC	CASSLDRVVHEQYF
.	TRBV20-1	14	once	TRBJ2-3	TGCAGTGCTAGGGGGCGGGAAAGCACAGATACGCAGTATTTT	CSARGRESTDTQYF
TRBD2	TRBV14	15	few	TRBJ2-1	TGTGCCAGCAGCTGGACTAGCGGGAGAGGGAATGAGCAGTTCTTC	CASSWTSGRGNEQFF
.	TRBV20-1	16	few	TRBJ2-7	TGCAGTGCTAGTCTAAGAGGGACCCCGGTTCGGGACGAGCAGTACTTC	CSASLRGTPVRDEQYF
TRBD2	TRBV9	16	.	TRBJ2-5	TGTGCCAGCAGCGTTTCTAGCGGGGCTCAATATGAGACCCAGTACTTC	CASSVSSGAQYETQYF
.	TRBV28	13	.	TRBJ2-7	TGTGCCAGCAGGGGGACACCCTCCTACGAGCAGTACTTC	CASRGTPSYEQYF
TRBD1	TRBV7-9	15	.	TRBJ2-7	TGTGCCAGCAGCCATGGACAGGACATACCTTACGAGCAGTACTTC	CASSHGQDIPYEQYF
TRBD1	TRBV12-3/TRBV12-4	16	.	TRBJ1-5	TGTGCCAGCAGTCCTCCGGGACAGGGGGCAGGGCAGCCCCAGCATTTT	CASSPPGQGAGQPQHF
TRBD2	TRBV24-1	18	many	TRBJ2-1	TGTGCCACCAGTGTAAAGCGGGAGGGCGGGAATAGGAGGAATGAGCAGTTCTTC	CATSVKREGGNRRNEQFF
TRBD2	TRBV15	17	.	TRBJ2-1	TGTGCCACCAGCAGAGATGGAGTAGCGGGTCTTAACAATGAGCAGTTCTTC	CATSRDGVAGLNNEQFF
TRBD2	TRBV27	16	.	TRBJ2-1	TGTGCCAGCAGTTTCCTAGCGGGAGGCTTATACAATGAGCAGTTCTTC	CASSFLAGGLYNEQFF
TRBD1	TRBV29-1	15	few	TRBJ1-2	TGCAGCGCTTTCGGACAGGGGGTTCGGGACTATGGCTACACCTTC	CSAFGQGVRDYGYTF
.	TRBV18	16	few	TRBJ2-3	TGTGCCAGCTCACCACCGTCGAGGGGCTACACAGATACGCAGTATTTT	CASSPPSRGYTDTQYF
.	TRBV9	14	few	TRBJ2-7	TGTGCCAGCAGCCCCTTTTGGGGCGGCCACGAGCAGTACTTC	CASSPFWGGHEQYF
TRBD1	TRBV2	17	once	TRBJ2-6	TGTGCCAGCAGTCCGACAGGGCCGGGATTTGGGGCCAACGTCCTGACTTTC	CASSPTGPGFGANVLTF
.	TRBV5-1	14	few	TRBJ1-2	TGCGCCAGCAGCTTGGGGGACCCGCTGACAGGCTACACCTTC	CASSLGDPLTGYTF
.	TRBV20-1	11	few	TRBJ1-2	TGCAGTGCTCCGAGACCAACTGGCTACACCTTC	CSAPRPTGYTF
TRBD1	TRBV5-6	15	.	TRBJ2-7	TGTGCCAGCAGACTCGGACAGGGGCTTTCGTACGAGCAGTACTTC	CASRLGQGLSYEQYF
.	TRBV7-9	14	few	TRBJ2-7	TGTGCCAGCAGCAAACCGGGACCTCACTACGAGCAGTACTTC	CASSKPGPHYEQYF
TRBD2	TRBV9	16	.	TRBJ2-3	TGTGCCAGCAGCGTAGGACTAGCGGGGGGGCAGGATACGCAGTATTTT	CASSVGLAGGQDTQYF
TRBD2	TRBV2	13	few	TRBJ2-5	TGTGCCAGCAGCGCGGGAGTTTGGGAGACCCAGTACTTC	CASSAGVWETQYF
.	TRBV20-1	16	few	TRBJ1-2	TGCAGTGCTAGAGCCTCGGGACTTCTTATGGGGTATGGCTACACCTTC	CSARASGLLMGYGYTF
.	TRBV9	14	.	TRBJ2-5	TGTGCCAGCAGCGGGGGGGGCCGGCAAGAGACCCAGTACTTC	CASSGGGRQETQYF
.	TRBV20-1	17	.	TRBJ2-3	TGCAGTGCGGAACGGGCGGGGGCGCCCATTAGCACAGATACGCAGTATTTT	CSAERAGAPISTDTQYF
.	TRBV5-5	15	few	TRBJ2-7	TGTGCCAGCAGCTTTACTTTAGGGCTCTTAGCCGAGCAGTACTTC	CASSFTLGLLAEQYF
TRBD2	TRBV20-1	14	.	TRBJ2-2	TGCAGCGCCCGGACTAGCGGGAGTGCCGGGGAGCTGTTTTTT	CSARTSGSAGELFF
.	TRBV6-2/TRBV6-3	11	.	TRBJ1-2	TGTGCCAGCAGTCGGTCTGGGGGCTACACCTTC	CASSRSGGYTF
TRBD1	TRBV10-3	17	.	TRBJ1-2	TGTGCCATCAGTGAGTCGCGGAGGGACAGGGATGGCTATGGCTACACCTTC	CAISESRRDRDGYGYTF
TRBD1	TRBV5-1	15	few	TRBJ2-1	TGCGCCAGCAGCCCGGGACAGGGGGCTAACAATGAGCAGTTCTTC	CASSPGQGANNEQFF
TRBD1	TRBV2	13	few	TRBJ1-1	TGTGCCAGCAGCCGACAGGGGGCAGAGATAGCTTTCTTT	CASSRQGAEIAFF
.	TRBV27	13	few	TRBJ2-7	TGTGCCAGCAGTTTACCTAGGTCTCACGAGCAGTACTTC	CASSLPRSHEQYF
.	TRBV20-1	16	few	TRBJ1-1	TGCAGTGCTAGTAGGTCGTCGGGGAGCTTGAACACTGAAGCTTTCTTT	CSASRSSGSLNTEAFF